The present TCR beta chain was sequenced within a study of shared clonotypes between healthy human individuals. Findings of the study overall: A handful of donors shared 4.5% to 6.5% of their naive CD4 clonotypes. Expectations were that clonotype sharing among donors would be affected by sequencing depth. The study's rarefaction showed incomplete sorted-subset sequencing despite large depth.

About this clone itself: Its antigen is undetermined.

In germline, CDR1 is LNHDA, CDR2 SQIVND (reference sequence). V was cut by 5 bases and J by 5 bases, with 22 bases left in between. This CDR3 has 17 residues. The authors loaded 200 ng DNA, tens of thousands of T cell genomes, into sorted-subset replicate PCRs. Sequenced by immunoSEQ multiplex PCR; TCRdb stores in-frame clones only, minus some. The data show around 2,000,000 clones, 85% to 95% seen once. Naive CD8 cells lacked CD45RO, underwent positive selection for CCR7 and left out terminally differentiated effector memory CD45RA+ cells. The chain couples TRBV19 to TRBJ1-5; D ambiguous. The TCR sequence derives from a man aged 18-30 years in good health. Material: naive CD8+ T cells sorted from blood. The CDR3 DNA follows: TGTGCCAGTAGTTACCCACCGTTTGGGAGTTTTTATCAGCCCCAGCATTTT. The encoded protein is CASSYPPFGSFYQPQHF. Looking up the rest from reference TRBV19 and TRBJ1-5 gives the full variable domain: DGGITQSPKYLFRKEGQNVTLSCEQNLNHDAMYWYRQDPGQGLRLIYYSQIVNDFQKGDIAEGYSVSREKKESFPLTVTSAQKNPTAFYLCASSYPPFGSFYQPQHFGDGTRLSIL.